This T cell receptor (beta chain) was captured by sequencing in a study of T cell responses to AZD1222 COVID-19 vaccine. Measured with immunoSEQ multiplex PCR; TCRdb has only the in-frame clones, and not every one. This sample has 90,000 to 120,000 clones, with around nine tenths found just once. This clone was counted once. Its target is not known. Germline lookup yields CDR1 SGHTA and CDR2 FQGNSA. V was clipped by 3 bases and J by 0 bases, with 17 bases between them. The CDR3 totals 17 residues. Study observations and caveats: The repertoires were collected only after the peak T cell response. The donor cohort was predominantly white British with a female majority, and clonal diversity may have been underestimated.

J is TRBJ1-1 and V is TRBV7-2; D is unclear. The sample was peripheral blood, taken on day 0 of AZD1222 vaccination. This TCR came from an adult in good health. CDR3 nucleotide sequence: TGTGCCAGCAGCTTCTTCCCCCCCAGGACTTTGAACACTGAAGCTTTCTTT. It yields the protein CASSFFPPRTLNTEAFF.